This T cell receptor beta chain appears in the sequencing data of a study of CD8 T cells in ankylosing spondylitis. Overall study findings and caveats: Earlier work had already found some motif variants in reactive arthritis synovial fluid and blood. A TCR beta motif of eight highly homologous variants appeared characteristic of ankylosing spondylitis blood.

This CDR3 region has 13 residues. Germline CDR1 is SGHNT and CDR2 is YYREEE (reference sequence). Trimming removed 7 bases at V and 0 bases at J, with 10 bases between. On this clonotype itself: No antigen is known for it.

TCRdb reprocessed the 5' RACE reads via MiXCR and lists one record per CDR3 protein. This table has about 420,000 distinct CDR3 sequences, about a fifth appearing once. This TCR was recovered from a male donor with ankylosing spondylitis. This chain links TRBV5-4 with TRBJ1-1, with D hard to call. Material for sequencing was blood, either unsorted or a sorted T cell fraction (not recorded which). Here the CDR3 DNA reads TGTGCCAGCTCCTGGGGAGTGAACACTGAAGCTTTCTTT. This codes for CASSWGVNTEAFF.